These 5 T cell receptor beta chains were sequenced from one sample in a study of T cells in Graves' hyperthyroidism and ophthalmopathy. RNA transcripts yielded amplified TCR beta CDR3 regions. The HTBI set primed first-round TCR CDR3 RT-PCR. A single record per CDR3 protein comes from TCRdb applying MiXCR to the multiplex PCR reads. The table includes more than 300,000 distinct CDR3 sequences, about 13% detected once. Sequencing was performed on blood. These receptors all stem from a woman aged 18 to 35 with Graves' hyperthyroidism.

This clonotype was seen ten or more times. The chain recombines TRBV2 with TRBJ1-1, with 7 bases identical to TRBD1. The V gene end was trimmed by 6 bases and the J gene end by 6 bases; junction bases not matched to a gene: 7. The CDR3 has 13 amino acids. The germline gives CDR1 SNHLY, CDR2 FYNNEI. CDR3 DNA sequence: TGTGCCAGCAGATCAGGGGGGGAGCCTGAAGCTTTCTTT. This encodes CASRSGGEPEAFF. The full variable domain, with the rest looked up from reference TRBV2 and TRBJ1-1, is EPEVTQTPSHQVTQMGQEVILRCVPISNHLYFYWYRQILGQKVEFLVSFYNNEISEKSEIFDDQFSVERPDGSNFTLKIRSTKLEDSAMYFCASRSGGEPEAFFGQGTRLTVV.

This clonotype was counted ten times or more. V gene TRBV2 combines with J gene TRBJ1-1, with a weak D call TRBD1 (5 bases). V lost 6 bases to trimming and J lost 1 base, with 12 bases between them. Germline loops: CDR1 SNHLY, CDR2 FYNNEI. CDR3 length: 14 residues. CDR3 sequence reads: CASRDGAENTEAFF. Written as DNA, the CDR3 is TGTGCCAGCAGGGACGGGGCAGAGAACACTGAAGCTTTCTTT.

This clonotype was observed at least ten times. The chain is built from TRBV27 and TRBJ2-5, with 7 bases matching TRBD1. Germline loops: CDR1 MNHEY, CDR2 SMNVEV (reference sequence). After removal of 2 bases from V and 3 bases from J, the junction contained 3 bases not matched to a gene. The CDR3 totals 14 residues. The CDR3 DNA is TGTGCCAGCAGTTTAGGGACAGCCGAAGAGACCCAGTACTTC. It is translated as CASSLGTAEETQYF.

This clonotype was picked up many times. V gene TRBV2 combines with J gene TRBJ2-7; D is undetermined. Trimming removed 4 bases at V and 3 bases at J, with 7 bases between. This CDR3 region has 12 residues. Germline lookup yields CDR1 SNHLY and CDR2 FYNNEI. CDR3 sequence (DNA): TGTGCCAGCAGTGGGCTAGACTACGAGCAGTACTTC. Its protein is CASSGLDYEQYF.

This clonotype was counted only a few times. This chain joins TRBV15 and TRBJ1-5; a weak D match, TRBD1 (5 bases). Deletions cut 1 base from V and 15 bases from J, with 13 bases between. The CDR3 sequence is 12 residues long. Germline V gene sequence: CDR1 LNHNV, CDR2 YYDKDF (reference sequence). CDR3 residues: CATSRGYRSRHF. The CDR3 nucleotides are TGTGCCACCAGCAGAGGATACAGGAGTAGGCATTTT.